This T cell receptor (beta chain) was sequenced for a study of blood T cell repertoires in COVID-19. Sequencing used immunoSEQ multiplex PCR; TCRdb keeps in-frame clones, though not all of them. Of some 390,000 clones listed, 70% to 90% are singletons. The V and J ends lost 2 bases and 5 bases respectively, with 10 bases between them. The CDR3 sequence is 13 residues long. From germline, CDR1 is MDHEN and CDR2 SYDVKM. This rearrangement joins TRBV28 to TRBJ2-7; D uncertain. This sequence originates from a woman in her forties with COVID-19, enrolled during active disease. Source material: peripheral blood. The CDR3 here is CASSLAESDEQYF. The CDR3 DNA reads TGTGCCAGCAGTTTAGCCGAATCAGACGAGCAGTACTTC. The full variable domain, with the rest looked up from reference TRBV28 and TRBJ2-7, is DVKVTQSSRYLVKRTGEKVFLECVQDMDHENMFWYRQDPGLGLRLIYFSYDVKMKEKGDIPEGYSVSREKKERFSLILESASTNQTSMYLCASSLAESDEQYFGPGTRLTVT.